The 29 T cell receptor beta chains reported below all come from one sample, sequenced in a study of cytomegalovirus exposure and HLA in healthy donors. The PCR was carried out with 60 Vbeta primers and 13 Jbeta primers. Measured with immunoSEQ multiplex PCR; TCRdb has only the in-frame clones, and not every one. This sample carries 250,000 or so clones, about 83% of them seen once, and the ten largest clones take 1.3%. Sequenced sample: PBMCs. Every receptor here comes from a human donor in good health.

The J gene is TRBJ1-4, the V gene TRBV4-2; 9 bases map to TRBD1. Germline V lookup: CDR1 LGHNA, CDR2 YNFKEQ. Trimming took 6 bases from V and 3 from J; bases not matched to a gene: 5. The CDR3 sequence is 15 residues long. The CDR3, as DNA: TGTGCCAGCAGAGAACAGGGGGCTTCTAATGAAAAACTGTTTTTT. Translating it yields CASREQGASNEKLFF.

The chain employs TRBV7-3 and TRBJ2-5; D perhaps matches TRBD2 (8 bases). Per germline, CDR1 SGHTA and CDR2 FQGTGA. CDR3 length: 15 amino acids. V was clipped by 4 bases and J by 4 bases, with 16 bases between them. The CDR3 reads CASSSGGGSRETQYF. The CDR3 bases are TGTGCCAGCAGCTCGGGAGGGGGCTCGCGAGAGACCCAGTACTTC.

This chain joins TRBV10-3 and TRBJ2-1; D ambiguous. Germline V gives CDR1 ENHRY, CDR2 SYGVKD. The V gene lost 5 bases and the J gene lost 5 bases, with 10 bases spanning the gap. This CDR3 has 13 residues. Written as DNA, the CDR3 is TGTGCCATCAGTCCAGGTACCCACAATGAGCAGTTCTTC. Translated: CAISPGTHNEQFF.

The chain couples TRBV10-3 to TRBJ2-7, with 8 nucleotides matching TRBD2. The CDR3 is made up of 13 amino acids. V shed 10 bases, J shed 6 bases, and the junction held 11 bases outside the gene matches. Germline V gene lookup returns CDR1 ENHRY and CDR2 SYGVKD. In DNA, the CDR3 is TGTGCCACTACCCCAGCGGGAGCTGGCGAGCAGTACTTC. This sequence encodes CATTPAGAGEQYF.

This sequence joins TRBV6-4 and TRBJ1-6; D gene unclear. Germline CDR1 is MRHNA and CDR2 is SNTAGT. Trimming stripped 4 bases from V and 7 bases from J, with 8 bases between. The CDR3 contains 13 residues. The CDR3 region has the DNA TGTGCCAGCAGTGCTAATACGAATTCACCCCTCCACTTT. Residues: CASSANTNSPLHF.

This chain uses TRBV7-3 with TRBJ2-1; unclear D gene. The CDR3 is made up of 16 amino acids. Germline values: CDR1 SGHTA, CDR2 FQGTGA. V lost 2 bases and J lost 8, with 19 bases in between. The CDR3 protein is CASSLLGHQTNDEQFF. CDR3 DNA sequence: TGTGCCAGCAGCTTATTGGGCCACCAGACGAACGATGAGCAGTTCTTC. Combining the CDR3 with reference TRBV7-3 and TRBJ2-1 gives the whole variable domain GAGVSQTPSNKVTEKGKYVELRCDPISGHTALYWYRQSLGQGPEFLIYFQGTGAADDSGLPNDRFFAVRPEGSVSTLKIQRTERGDSAVYLCASSLLGHQTNDEQFFGPGTRLTVL.

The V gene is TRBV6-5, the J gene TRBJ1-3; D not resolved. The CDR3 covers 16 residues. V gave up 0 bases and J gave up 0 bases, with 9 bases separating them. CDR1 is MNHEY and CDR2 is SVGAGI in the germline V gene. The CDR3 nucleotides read TGTGCCAGCAGTTACTCGGGCCGTGGCTCTGGAAACACCATATATTTT. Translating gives CASSYSGRGSGNTIYF.

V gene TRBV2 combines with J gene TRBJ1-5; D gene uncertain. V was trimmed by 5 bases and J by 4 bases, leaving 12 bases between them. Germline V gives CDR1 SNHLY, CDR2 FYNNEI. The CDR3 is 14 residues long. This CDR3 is CASSSDTTNQPQHF. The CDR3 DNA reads TGTGCCAGCAGTTCTGACACAACGAATCAGCCCCAGCATTTT.

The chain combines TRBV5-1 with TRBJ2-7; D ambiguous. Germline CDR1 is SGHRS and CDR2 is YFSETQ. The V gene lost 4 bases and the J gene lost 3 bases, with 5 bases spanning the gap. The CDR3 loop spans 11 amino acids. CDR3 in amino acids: CASSTYYEQYF. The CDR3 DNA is TGCGCCAGCAGCACTTACTACGAGCAGTACTTC.

The CDR3 here is CATSRDEGNTIYF. The CDR3 DNA is TGTGCCACCAGCAGAGACGAGGGAAACACCATATATTTT. The J gene is TRBJ1-3, the V gene TRBV15; no clear D gene. The ends were cut back, 0 bases at V and 4 bases at J, with 4 bases in the middle. This CDR3 region has 13 residues. Germline CDR1 is LNHNV and CDR2 is YYDKDF (reference sequence).

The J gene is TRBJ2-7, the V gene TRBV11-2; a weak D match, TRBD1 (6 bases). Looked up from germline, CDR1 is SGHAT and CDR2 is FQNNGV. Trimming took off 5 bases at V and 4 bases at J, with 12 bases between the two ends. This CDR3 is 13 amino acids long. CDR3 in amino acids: CASSGGPPYEQYF. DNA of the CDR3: TGTGCCAGCAGCGGGGGCCCCCCTTACGAGCAGTACTTC.

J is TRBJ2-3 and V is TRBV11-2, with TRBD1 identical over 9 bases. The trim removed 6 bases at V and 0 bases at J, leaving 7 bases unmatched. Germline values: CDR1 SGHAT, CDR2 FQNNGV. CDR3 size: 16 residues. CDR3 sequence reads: CASRNRGLRSTDTQYF. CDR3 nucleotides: TGTGCCAGCAGGAACAGGGGGCTACGTAGCACAGATACGCAGTATTTT.

CDR3 in DNA: TGTGCCAGCAGTGACGTGCCCAGCGGGCTCTCCTACGAGCAGTACTTC. Its translation is CASSDVPSGLSYEQYF. The chain employs TRBV6-1 and TRBJ2-7; a weak D match, TRBD2 (6 bases). The germline V gene has CDR1 MNHNS and CDR2 SASEGT. The ends were cut back, 3 bases at V and 0 bases at J, with 15 bases in the middle. This CDR3 is built from 16 residues.

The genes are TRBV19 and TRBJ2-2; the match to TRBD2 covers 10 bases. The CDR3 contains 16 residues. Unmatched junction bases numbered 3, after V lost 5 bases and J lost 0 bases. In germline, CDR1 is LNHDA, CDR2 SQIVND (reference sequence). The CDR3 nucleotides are TGTGCCAGTAGTGTCACTAGCGGGACGAACACCGGGGAGCTGTTTTTT. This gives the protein CASSVTSGTNTGELFF.

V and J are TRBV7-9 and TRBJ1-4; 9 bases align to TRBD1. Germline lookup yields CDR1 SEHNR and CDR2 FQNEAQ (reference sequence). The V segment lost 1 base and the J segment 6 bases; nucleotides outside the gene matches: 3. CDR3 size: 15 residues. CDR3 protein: CASSLGDRDDEKLFF. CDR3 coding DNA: TGTGCCAGCAGCTTAGGGGACAGGGATGATGAAAAACTGTTTTTT. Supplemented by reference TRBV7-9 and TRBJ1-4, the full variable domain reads DTGVSQNPRHKITKRGQNVTFRCDPISEHNRLYWYRQTLGQGPEFLTYFQNEAQLEKSRLLSDRFSAERPKGSFSTLEIQRTEQGDSAMYLCASSLGDRDDEKLFFGSGTQLSVL.

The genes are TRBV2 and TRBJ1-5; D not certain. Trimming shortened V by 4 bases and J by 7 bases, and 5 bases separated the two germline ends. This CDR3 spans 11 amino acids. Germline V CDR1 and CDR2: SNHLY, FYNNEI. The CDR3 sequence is CASSGGQPQHF. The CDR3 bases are TGTGCCAGCAGTGGCGGGCAGCCCCAGCATTTT.

The CDR3 DNA sequence: TGTGCCAGCAGCGACCGATGGGCGCCCCAAGAGACCCAGTACTTC. Translation: CASSDRWAPQETQYF. The chain couples TRBV9 to TRBJ2-5; D is uncertain. The CDR3 sequence is 15 residues long. Germline assignment: CDR1 SGDLS and CDR2 YYNGEE. V was pared by 3 bases and J by 1 base, with 13 bases between.

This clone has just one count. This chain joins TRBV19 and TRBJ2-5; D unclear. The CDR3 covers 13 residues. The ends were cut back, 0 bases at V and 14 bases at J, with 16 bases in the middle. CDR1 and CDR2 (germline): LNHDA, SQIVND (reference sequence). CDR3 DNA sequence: TGTGCCAGTAGTATAGATGCGTCCCCGGTCCGCTACTTC. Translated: CASSIDASPVRYF.

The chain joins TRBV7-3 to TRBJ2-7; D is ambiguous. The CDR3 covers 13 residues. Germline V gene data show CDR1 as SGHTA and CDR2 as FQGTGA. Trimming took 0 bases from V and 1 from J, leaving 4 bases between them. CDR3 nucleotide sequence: TGTGCCAGCAGCTTAACTAGTTCCTACGAGCAGTACTTC. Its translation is CASSLTSSYEQYF.

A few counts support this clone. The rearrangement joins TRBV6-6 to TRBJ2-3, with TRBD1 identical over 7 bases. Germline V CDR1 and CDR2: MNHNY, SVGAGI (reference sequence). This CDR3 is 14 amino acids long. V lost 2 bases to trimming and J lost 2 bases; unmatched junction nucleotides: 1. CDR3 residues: CASSYGQDTDTQYF. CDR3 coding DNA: TGTGCCAGCAGTTACGGACAGGACACAGATACGCAGTATTTT.

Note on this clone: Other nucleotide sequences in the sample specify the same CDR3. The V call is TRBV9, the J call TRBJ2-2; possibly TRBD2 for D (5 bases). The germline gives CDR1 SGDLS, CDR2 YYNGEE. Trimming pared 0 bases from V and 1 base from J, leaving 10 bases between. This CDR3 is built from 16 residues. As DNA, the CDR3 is TGTGCCAGCAGCGTAGGGCGCGGAGGGAACACCGGGGAGCTGTTTTTT. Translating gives CASSVGRGGNTGELFF.

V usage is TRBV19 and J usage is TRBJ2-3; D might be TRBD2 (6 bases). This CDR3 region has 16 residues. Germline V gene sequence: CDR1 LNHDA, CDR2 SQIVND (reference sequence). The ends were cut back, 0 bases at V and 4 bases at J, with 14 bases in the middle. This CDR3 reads CASSIDLRGTADTQYF. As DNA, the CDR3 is TGTGCCAGTAGTATAGATCTGAGAGGGACTGCAGATACGCAGTATTTT.

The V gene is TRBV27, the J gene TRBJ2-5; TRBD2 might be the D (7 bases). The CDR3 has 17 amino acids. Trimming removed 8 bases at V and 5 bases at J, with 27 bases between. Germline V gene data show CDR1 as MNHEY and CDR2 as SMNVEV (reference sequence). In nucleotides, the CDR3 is TGTGCCAGCCGCCCCCTATCAGGAGGGGGGGGGCGGGAGACCCAGTACTTC. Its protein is CASRPLSGGGGRETQYF.

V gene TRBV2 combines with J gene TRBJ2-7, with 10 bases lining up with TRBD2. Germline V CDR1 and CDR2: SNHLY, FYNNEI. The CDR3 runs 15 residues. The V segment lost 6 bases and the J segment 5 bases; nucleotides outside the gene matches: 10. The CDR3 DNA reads TGTGCCAGCAGGTCCCTTACTAGCGGGATCGACGAGCAGTACTTC. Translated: CASRSLTSGIDEQYF.

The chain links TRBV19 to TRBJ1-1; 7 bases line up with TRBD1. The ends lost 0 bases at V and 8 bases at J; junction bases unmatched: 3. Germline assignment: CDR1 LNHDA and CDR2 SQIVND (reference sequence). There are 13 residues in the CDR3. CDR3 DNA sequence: TGTGCCAGTAGTATAGAGGGGGACAGCGAAGCTTTCTTT. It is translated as CASSIEGDSEAFF.

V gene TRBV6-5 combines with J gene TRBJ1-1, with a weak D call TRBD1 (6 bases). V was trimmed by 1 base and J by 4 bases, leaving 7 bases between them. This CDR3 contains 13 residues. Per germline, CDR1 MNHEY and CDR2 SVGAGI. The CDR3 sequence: CASSYLQGTEAFF. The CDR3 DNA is TGTGCCAGCAGTTACTTACAGGGCACTGAAGCTTTCTTT.

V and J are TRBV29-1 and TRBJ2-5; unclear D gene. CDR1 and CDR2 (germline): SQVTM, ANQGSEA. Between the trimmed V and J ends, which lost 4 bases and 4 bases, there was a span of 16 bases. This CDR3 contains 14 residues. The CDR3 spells CSVAGSLLGETQYF. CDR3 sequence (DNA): TGCAGCGTTGCAGGTTCTCTATTGGGAGAGACCCAGTACTTC. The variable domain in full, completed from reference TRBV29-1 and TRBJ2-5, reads SAVISQKPSRDICQRGTSLTIQCQVDSQVTMMFWYRQQPGQSLTLIATANQGSEATYESGFVIDKFPISRPNLTFSTLTVSNMSPEDSSIYLCSVAGSLLGETQYFGPGTRLLVL.

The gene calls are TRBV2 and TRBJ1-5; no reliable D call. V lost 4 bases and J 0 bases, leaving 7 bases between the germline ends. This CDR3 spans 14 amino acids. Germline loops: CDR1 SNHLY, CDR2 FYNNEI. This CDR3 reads CASSGTISNQPQHF. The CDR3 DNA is TGTGCCAGCAGTGGGACTATTAGCAATCAGCCCCAGCATTTT.

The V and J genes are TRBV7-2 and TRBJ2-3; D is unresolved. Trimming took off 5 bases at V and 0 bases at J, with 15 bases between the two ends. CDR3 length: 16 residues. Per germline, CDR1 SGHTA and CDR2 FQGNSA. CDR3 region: CASSLSAYRSTDTQYF. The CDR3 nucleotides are TGTGCCAGCAGCCTGAGCGCGTACCGGAGCACAGATACGCAGTATTTT.